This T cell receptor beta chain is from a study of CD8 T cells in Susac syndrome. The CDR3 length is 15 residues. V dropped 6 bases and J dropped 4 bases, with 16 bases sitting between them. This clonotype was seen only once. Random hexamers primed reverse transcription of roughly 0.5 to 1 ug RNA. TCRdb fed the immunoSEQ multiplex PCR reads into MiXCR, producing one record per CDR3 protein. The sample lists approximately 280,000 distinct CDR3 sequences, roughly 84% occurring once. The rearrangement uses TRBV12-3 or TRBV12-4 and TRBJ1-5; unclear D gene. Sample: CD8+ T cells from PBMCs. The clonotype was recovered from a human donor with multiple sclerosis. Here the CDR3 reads CASSLGGGPNQPQHF. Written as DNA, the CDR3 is TGTGCCAGCAGCCTAGGAGGAGGGCCGAATCAGCCCCAGCATTTT.